This T cell receptor (beta chain) was sequenced during a study of neurological immune-mediated disorders. Study observations and caveats: HTLV-1-associated myelopathy led in TCR clonal expansion, while multiple sclerosis ranked lowest, below healthy controls.

The time point here: technical triplicate 2. Stored at -80 C, 2 million PBMCs were the source of the unsorted libraries. Synthesis of cDNA was accomplished via 5'RACE employing 10-nucleotide random UMIs. Over 180 million TCR-beta sequences, together covering 15-18 subjects, were produced by every individual sequencing run that was carried out. TCRdb re-called the 5' RACE reads with MiXCR, one entry per CDR3 protein. The sample lists about 55,000 distinct CDR3 sequences, about 25% occurring once. This clonotype was seen more than once but under ten times. Its matching antigen is unknown. The receptor comes from a man aged 55 to 70 with HTLV-1-associated myelopathy (HAM/TSP). The sample consisted of PBMCs.

The CDR3 here is CASSSDRPSYNEQFF. In nucleotides, the CDR3 is TGTGCCAGCAGCTCCGACAGGCCTTCCTACAATGAGCAGTTCTTC. The chain employs TRBV27 and TRBJ2-1; D may be TRBD1 (6 bases). The V and J ends lost 6 bases and 1 base respectively, with 13 bases between them. From germline, CDR1 is MNHEY and CDR2 SMNVEV (reference sequence). CDR3 size: 15 residues.